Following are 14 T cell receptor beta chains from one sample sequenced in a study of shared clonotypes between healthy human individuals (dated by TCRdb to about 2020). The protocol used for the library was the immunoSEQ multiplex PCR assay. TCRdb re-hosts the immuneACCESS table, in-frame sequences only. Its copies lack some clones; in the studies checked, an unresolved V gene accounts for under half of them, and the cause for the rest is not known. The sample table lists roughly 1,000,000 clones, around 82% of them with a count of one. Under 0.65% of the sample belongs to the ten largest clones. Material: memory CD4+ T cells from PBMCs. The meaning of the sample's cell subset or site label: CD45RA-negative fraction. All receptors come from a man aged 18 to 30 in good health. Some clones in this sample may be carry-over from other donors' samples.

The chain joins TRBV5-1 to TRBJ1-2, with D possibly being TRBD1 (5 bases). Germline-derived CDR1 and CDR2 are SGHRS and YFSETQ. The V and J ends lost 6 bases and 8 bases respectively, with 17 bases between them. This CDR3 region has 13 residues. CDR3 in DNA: TGCGCCAGCAAATCGGTAGGAGGGGACGGCTACACCTTC. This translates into CASKSVGGDGYTF.

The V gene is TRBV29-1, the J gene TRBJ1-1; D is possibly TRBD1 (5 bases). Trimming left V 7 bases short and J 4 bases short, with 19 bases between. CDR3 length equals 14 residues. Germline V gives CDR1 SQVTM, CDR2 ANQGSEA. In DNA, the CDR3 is TGCAGCGGAGGGGTGGTCGGTAGGGTCACTGAAGCTTTCTTT. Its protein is CSGGVVGRVTEAFF.

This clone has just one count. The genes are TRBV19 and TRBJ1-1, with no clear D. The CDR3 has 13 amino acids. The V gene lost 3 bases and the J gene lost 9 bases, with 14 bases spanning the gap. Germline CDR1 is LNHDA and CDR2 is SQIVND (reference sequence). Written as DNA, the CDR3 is TGTGCCAGTAGTATCGCCCCGCAGTGGAAAGCTTTCTTT. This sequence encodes CASSIAPQWKAFF.

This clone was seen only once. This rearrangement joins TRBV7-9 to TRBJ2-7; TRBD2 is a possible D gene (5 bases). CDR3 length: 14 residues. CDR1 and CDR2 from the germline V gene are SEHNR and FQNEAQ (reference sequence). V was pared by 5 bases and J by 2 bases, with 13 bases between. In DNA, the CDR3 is TGTGCCAGCAGCCCACTCGGGGTTACCTACGAGCAGTACTTC. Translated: CASSPLGVTYEQYF.

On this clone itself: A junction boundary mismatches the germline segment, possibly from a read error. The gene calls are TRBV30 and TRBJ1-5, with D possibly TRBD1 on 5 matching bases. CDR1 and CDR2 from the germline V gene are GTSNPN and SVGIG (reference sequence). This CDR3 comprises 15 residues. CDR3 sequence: CAWRDGGGRNRPQHF. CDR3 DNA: TGTGCCTGGAGGGACGGGGGGGGAAGGAATCGGCCCCAGCATTTT.

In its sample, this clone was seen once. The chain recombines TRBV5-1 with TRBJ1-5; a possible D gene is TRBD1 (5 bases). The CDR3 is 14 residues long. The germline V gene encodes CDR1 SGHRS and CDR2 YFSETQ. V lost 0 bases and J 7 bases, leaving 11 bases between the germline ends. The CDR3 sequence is CASSLALGGQPQHF. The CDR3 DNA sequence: TGCGCCAGCAGCTTGGCGCTTGGGGGGCAGCCCCAGCATTTT.

CDR3 in amino acids: CSVVTGKGGSPQHF. CDR3 in DNA: TGCAGCGTGGTGACAGGAAAGGGTGGGTCGCCCCAGCATTTT. V is TRBV29-1 and J is TRBJ1-5; tentative D call: TRBD1 (6 bases). Germline V CDR1 and CDR2: SQVTM, ANQGSEA. V lost 6 bases, J lost 9 bases, and 21 bases lay in between. The CDR3 spans 14 residues.

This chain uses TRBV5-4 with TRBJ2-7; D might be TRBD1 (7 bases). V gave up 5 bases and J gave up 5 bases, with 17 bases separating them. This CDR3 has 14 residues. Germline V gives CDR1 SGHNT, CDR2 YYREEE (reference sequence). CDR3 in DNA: TGTGCCAGCAGAAGCCAGGGGGGAAGCCACGAGCAGTACTTC. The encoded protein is CASRSQGGSHEQYF.

CDR3: CATSTAGTNGETQYF. The DNA of the CDR3 is TGTGCCACCAGCACAGCCGGGACCAACGGAGAGACCCAGTACTTC. The chain uses TRBV15 and TRBJ2-5, with D tentatively TRBD1 or TRBD2 (5 bases each). V lost 4 bases to trimming and J lost 4 bases, with 16 bases between them. Germline values: CDR1 LNHNV, CDR2 YYDKDF (reference sequence). CDR3 length: 15 residues.

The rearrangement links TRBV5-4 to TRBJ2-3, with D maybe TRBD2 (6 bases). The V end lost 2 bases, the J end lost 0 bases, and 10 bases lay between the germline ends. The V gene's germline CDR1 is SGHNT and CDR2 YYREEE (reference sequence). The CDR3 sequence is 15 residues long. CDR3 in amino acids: CASSFGTASTDTQYF. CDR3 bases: TGTGCCAGCAGCTTCGGGACTGCTAGCACAGATACGCAGTATTTT. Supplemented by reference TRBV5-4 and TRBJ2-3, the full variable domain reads ETGVTQSPTHLIKTRGQQVTLRCSSQSGHNTVSWYQQALGQGPQFIFQYYREEENGRGNFPPRFSGLQFPNYSSELNVNALELDDSALYLCASSFGTASTDTQYFGPGTRLTVL.

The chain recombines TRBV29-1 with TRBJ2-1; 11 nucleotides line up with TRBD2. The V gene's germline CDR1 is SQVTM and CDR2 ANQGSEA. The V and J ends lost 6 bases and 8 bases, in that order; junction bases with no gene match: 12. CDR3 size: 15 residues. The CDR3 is CSVDGLAGLGYEQFF. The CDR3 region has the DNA TGCAGCGTCGATGGACTAGCGGGTCTTGGGTATGAGCAGTTCTTC.

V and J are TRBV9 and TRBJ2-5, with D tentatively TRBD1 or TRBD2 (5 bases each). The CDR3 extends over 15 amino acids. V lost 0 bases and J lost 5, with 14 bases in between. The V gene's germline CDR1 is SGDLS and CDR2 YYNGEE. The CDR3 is CASSVGPTWGETQYF. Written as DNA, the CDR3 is TGTGCCAGCAGCGTAGGGCCTACCTGGGGGGAGACCCAGTACTTC.

CDR3 sequence (DNA): TGTGCCAGCAGCTTGGTAGCGGGAGGGCCTGGCGAGCAGTACTTC. Translating it yields CASSLVAGGPGEQYF. V usage is TRBV5-4 and J usage is TRBJ2-7; 11 bases map to TRBD2. Per the germline V gene, CDR1 is SGHNT and CDR2 is YYREEE (reference sequence). The CDR3 runs 15 residues. V dropped 0 bases and J dropped 6; count of bases not matched to a gene: 5.

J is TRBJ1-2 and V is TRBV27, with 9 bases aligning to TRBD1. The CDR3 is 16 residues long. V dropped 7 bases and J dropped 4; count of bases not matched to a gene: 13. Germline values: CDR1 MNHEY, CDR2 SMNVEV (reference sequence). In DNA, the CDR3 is TGTGCCAGCACTGCCGGGACAGGGATAGGGAGCTATGGCTACACCTTC. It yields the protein CASTAGTGIGSYGYTF.